This T cell receptor beta chain was obtained from a study of memory CD4+ T cells and cytomegalovirus serostatus. The sort gate was single viable CD3+CD4+CD8-CD45RO+ cells for memory CD4+ T cells. A remark on this clone: An end of the junction differs from the germline gene, which may be a read error.

Using immunoSEQ multiplex PCR, the repertoire was profiled, and TCRdb retains in-frame clones only, with some absent. This table holds about 50,000 clones, 82% found once. Germline assignment: CDR1 SGHDT and CDR2 YYEEEE. The CDR3 extends over 13 amino acids. The chain has TRBV5-6 and TRBJ1-4, with 9 nucleotides matching TRBD1. The specimen sequenced was memory CD4+ T cells from blood. The origin of this receptor is an adult in good health and CMV-seronegative. The CDR3 spells CASSLDRGEKLFF. The CDR3 nucleotides are TGCGCCAGCAGCTTGGACAGGGGTGAAAAACTGTTTTTT.